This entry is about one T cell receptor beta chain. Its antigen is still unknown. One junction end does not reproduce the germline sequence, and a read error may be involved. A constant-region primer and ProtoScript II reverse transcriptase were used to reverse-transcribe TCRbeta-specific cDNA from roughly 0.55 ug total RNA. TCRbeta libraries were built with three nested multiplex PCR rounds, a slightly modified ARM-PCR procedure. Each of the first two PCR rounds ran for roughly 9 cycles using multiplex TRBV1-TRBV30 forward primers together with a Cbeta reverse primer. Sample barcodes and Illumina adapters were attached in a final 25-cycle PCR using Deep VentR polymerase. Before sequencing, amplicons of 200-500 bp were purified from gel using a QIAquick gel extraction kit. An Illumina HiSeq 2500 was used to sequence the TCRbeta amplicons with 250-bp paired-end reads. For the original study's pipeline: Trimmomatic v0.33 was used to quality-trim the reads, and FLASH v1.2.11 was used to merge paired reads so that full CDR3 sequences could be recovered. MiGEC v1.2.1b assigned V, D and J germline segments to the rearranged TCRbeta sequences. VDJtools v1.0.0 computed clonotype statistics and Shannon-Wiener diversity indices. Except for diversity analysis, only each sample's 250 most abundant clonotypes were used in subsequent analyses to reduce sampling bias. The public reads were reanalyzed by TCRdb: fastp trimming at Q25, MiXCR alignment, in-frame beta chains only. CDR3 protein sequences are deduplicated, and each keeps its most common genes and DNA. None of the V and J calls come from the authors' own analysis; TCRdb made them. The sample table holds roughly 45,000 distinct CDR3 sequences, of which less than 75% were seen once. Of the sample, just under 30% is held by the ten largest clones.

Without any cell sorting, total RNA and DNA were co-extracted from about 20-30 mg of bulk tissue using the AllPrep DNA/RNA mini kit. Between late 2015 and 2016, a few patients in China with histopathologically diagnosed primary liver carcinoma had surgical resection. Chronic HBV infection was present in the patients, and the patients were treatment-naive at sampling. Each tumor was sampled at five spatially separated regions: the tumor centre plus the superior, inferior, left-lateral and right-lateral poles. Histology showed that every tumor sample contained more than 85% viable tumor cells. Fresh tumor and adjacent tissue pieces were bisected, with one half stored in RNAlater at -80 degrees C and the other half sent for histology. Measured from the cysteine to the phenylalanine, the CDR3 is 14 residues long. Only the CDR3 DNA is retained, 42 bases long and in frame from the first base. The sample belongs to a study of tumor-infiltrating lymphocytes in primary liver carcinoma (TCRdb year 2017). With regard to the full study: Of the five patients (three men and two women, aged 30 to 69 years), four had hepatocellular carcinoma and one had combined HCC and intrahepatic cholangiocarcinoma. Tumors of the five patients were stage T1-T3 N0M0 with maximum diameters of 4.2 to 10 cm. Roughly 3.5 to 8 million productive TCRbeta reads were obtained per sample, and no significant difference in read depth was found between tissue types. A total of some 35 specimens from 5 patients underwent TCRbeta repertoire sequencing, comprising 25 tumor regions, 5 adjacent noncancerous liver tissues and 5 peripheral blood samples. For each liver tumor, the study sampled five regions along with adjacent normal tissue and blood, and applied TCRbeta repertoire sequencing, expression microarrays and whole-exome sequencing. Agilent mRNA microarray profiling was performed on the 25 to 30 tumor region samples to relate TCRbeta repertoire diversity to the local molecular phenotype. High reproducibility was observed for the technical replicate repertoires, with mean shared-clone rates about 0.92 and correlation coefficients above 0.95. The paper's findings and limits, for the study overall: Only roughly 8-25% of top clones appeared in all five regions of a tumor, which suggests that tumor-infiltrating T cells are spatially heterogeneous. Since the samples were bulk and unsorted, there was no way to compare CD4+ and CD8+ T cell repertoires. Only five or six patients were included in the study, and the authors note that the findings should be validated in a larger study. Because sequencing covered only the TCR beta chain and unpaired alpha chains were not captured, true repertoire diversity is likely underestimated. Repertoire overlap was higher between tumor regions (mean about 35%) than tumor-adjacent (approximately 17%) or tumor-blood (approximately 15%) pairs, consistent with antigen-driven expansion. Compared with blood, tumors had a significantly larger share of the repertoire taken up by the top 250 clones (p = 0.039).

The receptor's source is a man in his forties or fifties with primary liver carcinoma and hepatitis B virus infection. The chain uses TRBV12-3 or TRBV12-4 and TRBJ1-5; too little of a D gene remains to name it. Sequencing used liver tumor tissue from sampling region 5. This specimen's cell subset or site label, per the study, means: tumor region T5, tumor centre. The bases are TGTCCCAGCAGCAAGGGCCCGAGCAATCAGCCCCGGCATTTT. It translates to CPSSKGPSNQPRHF.